The 15 T cell receptor beta chains below all came from one sample that was sequenced in a study of T cells in Graves' hyperthyroidism and ophthalmopathy. RNA transcripts yielded amplified TCR beta CDR3 regions. The HTBI primer set drove a first-round RT-PCR of the TCR CDR3. TCRdb reprocessed the multiplex PCR reads via MiXCR and lists one record per CDR3 protein. The sample lists about 500,000 distinct CDR3 sequences; about 15% were seen once. The sample was blood. All receptors come from a woman between 18 and 29 years old with Graves' ophthalmopathy.

This chain links TRBV7-3 with TRBJ1-1, with TRBD1 identical over 12 bases. The CDR3 extends over 17 amino acids. With V trimmed by 1 base and J by 7 bases, 10 bases remained unmatched. Per germline, CDR1 SGHTA and CDR2 FQGTGA. CDR3 region: CASSLRVGQGAANEAFF. The CDR3 region has the DNA TGTGCCAGCAGCTTAAGGGTGGGACAGGGGGCAGCGAATGAAGCTTTCTTT.

This clonotype has ten or more counts. The V gene is TRBV7-8, the J gene TRBJ2-1, with 9 bases aligning to TRBD2. The CDR3 runs 18 residues. Germline CDR1 reads SGHVS; CDR2 reads FQNEAQ. The V and J ends lost 1 base and 1 base, in that order; junction bases with no gene match: 8. CDR3: CASSLVVPLAGSYNEQFF. CDR3 coding DNA: TGTGCCAGCAGCTTAGTAGTGCCACTAGCGGGTTCCTACAATGAGCAGTTCTTC.

Here the CDR3 reads CAIGMGLAGGSSYNEQFF. The CDR3 DNA sequence: TGTGCCATCGGAATGGGACTAGCGGGGGGTAGCTCCTACAATGAGCAGTTCTTC. The chain has TRBV10-3 and TRBJ2-1; TRBD2 matches 15 bases. Germline V gene sequence: CDR1 ENHRY, CDR2 SYGVKD. This CDR3 region has 18 residues. V dropped 8 bases and J dropped 0; count of bases not matched to a gene: 8.

This clonotype was recorded a few times. The chain has TRBV27 and TRBJ1-1, with 8 bases identical to TRBD1. Trimming removed 6 bases from V and 6 bases from J; junction bases left unmatched: 6. Germline V gene lookup returns CDR1 MNHEY and CDR2 SMNVEV (reference sequence). There are 13 residues in the CDR3. The CDR3: CASSLTGDPEAFF. DNA for the CDR3: TGTGCCAGCAGCCTGACAGGGGACCCTGAAGCTTTCTTT.

This clonotype was detected many times. This CDR3 is CSVERDAQETQYF. The CDR3 nucleotides are TGCAGCGTTGAAAGGGACGCACAAGAGACCCAGTACTTC. The V gene is TRBV29-1, the J gene TRBJ2-5; D may match TRBD1 or TRBD2 (5 bases each). The CDR3 length is 13 residues. The V end lost 2 bases, the J end lost 2 bases, and 9 bases lay between the germline ends. Germline V gene lookup returns CDR1 SQVTM and CDR2 ANQGSEA.

In this sample, this clonotype turned up a few times. The chain employs TRBV9 and TRBJ1-6; D remains unclear. V lost 0 bases and J 10 bases, leaving 5 bases between the germline ends. The CDR3 is made up of 12 amino acids. Per germline, CDR1 SGDLS and CDR2 YYNGEE. The CDR3 nucleotides are TGTGCCAGCAGCGTAGGAGAATCACCCCTCCACTTT. Its translation is CASSVGESPLHF. Full variable domain (outside the CDR3, taken from reference TRBV9 and TRBJ1-6): DSGVTQTPKHLITATGQRVTLRCSPRSGDLSVYWYQQSLDQGLQFLIQYYNGEERAKGNILERFSAQQFPDLHSELNLSSLELGDSALYFCASSVGESPLHFGNGTRLTVT.

Remarks on this clonotype: A much larger clonotype is one base distant, so this may be a read error. This chain links TRBV12-3 or TRBV12-4 with TRBJ2-7; D is possibly TRBD1 (6 bases). The CDR3 has 13 residues. V was shortened by 8 bases and J by 7 bases, with 18 bases between the two germline ends. The CDR3 loop reads CASGLQGMEEQYF. In DNA form, the CDR3 reads TGTGCCAGCGGGTTGCAGGGGATGGAAGAGCAGTACTTC.

This clonotype has only a few counts. V gene TRBV4-1 combines with J gene TRBJ2-3; 8 bases align to TRBD1. Per the germline V gene, CDR1 is MGHRA and CDR2 is YSYEKL. CDR3 length: 16 amino acids. V lost 7 bases to trimming and J lost 0 bases; unmatched junction nucleotides: 9. This chain's CDR3 is CASKTGATISTDTQYF. In DNA form, the CDR3 reads TGCGCCAGCAAGACAGGGGCGACTATTAGCACAGATACGCAGTATTTT.

The CDR3 reads CASSQAPSGRAYNEQFF. In nucleotides, the CDR3 is TGTGCCAGCAGCCAAGCCCCTAGCGGGAGGGCCTACAATGAGCAGTTCTTC. The chain combines TRBV3-2 with TRBJ2-1; the D call in the table, TRBD2, was not verified against the DNA. TRBV3-2 is a listed pseudogene. The CDR3 length is 17 residues.

V and J are TRBV30 and TRBJ2-5, with D maybe TRBD2 (7 bases). Germline loops: CDR1 GTSNPN, CDR2 SVGIG (reference sequence). CDR3 length equals 15 residues. V was shortened by 0 bases and J by 5 bases, with 16 bases between the two germline ends. DNA of the CDR3: TGTGCCTGGAGTGTACAAGGGGGGGCCGGGGAGACCCAGTACTTC. Protein: CAWSVQGGAGETQYF.

The chain recombines TRBV19 with TRBJ2-3; the match to TRBD2 covers 15 bases. The CDR3 has 18 residues. Germline CDR1 LNHDA, CDR2 SQIVND (reference sequence). The V gene end was trimmed by 5 bases and the J gene end by 4 bases; junction bases not matched to a gene: 10. CDR3 residues: CASSVRTSGRVKSDTQYF. The CDR3 region has the DNA TGTGCCAGTAGTGTCAGGACTAGCGGGAGGGTAAAATCAGATACGCAGTATTTT.

The V and J genes are TRBV6-2 or TRBV6-3 and TRBJ1-1; TRBD1 aligns across 9 bases. The CDR3 covers 15 residues. J was trimmed by 6 bases and V by 0 bases; bases with no gene match: 5. CDR1 is MNHEY, CDR2 SVGEGT, per germline. Written as DNA, the CDR3 is TGTGCCAGCAGTTACTCGACACAGGGGGCCGCTGAAGCTTTCTTT. Translation: CASSYSTQGAAEAFF.

A remark on this clonotype: A much larger clone is a single base away; this may be a read error. V is TRBV2 and J is TRBJ2-1; D may be TRBD2 (6 bases). Near its end, the DNA agrees better with TRBJ2-7, so the J call may be wrong. CDR3 length: 12 amino acids. Germline assignment: CDR1 SNHLY and CDR2 FYNNEI. CDR3 nucleotides: TGTGCCAGCAGTTCGACTAGGGATGAGCAGTACTTC. It codes for CASSSTRDEQYF.

The chain couples TRBV7-3 to TRBJ2-2; 9 bases align to TRBD2. The germline V gene encodes CDR1 SGHTA and CDR2 FQGTGA. The CDR3 is 18 residues long. V gave up 4 bases and J gave up 5 bases; unmatched junction bases: 14. For the CDR3, the DNA is TGTGCCAGCAGCTCCTCCGGGGTAGCGGGAGCACCTACCGGGGAGCTGTTTTTT. This gives the protein CASSSSGVAGAPTGELFF.

This chain connects TRBV30 to TRBJ1-5, with TRBD1 as a possible D gene (5 bases). V lost 0 bases and J 5 bases, leaving 11 bases between the germline ends. Germline values: CDR1 GTSNPN, CDR2 SVGIG (reference sequence). This CDR3 spans 14 amino acids. The CDR3 is CAWSVGQGDQPQHF. As DNA, the CDR3 is TGTGCCTGGAGTGTAGGGCAGGGAGATCAGCCCCAGCATTTT.